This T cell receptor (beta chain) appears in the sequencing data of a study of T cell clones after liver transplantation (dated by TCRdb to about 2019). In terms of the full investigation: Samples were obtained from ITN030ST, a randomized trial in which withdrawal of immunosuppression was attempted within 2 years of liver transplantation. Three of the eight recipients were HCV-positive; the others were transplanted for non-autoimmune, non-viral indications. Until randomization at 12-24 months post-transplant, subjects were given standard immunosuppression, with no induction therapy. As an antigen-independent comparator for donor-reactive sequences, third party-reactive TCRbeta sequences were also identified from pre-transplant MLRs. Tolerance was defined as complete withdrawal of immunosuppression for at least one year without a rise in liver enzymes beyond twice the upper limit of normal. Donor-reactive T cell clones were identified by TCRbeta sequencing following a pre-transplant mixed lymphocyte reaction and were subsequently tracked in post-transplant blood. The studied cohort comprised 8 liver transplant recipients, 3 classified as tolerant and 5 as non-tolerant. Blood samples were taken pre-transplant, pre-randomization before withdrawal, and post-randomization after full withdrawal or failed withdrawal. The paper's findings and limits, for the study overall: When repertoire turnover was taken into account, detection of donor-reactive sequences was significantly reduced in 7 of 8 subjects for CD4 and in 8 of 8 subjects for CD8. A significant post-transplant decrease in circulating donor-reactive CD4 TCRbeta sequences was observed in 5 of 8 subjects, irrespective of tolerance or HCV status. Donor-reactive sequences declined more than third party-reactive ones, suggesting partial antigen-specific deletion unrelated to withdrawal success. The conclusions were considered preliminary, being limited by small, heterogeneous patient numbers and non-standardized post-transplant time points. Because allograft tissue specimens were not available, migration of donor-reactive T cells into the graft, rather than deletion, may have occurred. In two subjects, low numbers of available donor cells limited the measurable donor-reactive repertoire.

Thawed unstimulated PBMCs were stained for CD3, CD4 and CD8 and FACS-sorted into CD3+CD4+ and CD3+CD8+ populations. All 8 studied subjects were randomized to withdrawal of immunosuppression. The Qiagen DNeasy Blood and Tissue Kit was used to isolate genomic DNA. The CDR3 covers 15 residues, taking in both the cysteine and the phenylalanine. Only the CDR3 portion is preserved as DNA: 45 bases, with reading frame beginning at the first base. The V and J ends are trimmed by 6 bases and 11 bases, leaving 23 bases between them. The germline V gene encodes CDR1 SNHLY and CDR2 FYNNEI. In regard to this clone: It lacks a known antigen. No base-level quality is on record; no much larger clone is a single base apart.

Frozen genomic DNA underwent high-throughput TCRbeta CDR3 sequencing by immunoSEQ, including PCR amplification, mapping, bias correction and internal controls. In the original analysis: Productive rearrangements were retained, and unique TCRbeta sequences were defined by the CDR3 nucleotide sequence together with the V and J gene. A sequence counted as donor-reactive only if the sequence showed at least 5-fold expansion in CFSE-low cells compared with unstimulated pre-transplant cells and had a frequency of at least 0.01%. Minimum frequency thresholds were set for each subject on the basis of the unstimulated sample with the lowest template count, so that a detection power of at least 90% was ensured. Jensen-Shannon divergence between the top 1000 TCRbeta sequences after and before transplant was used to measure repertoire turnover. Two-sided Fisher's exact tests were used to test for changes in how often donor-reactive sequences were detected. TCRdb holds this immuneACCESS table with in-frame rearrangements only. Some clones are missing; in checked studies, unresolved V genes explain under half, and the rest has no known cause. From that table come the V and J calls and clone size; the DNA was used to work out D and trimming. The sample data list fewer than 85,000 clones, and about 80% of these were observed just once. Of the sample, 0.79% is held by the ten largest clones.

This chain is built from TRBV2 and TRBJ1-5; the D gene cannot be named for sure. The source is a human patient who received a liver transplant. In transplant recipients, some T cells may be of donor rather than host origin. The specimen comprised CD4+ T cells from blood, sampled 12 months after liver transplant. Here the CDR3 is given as CASRLTGPNELAQHF. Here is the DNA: TGTGCCAGCAGGCTAACCGGGCCCAATGAGTTAGCCCAGCATTTT.